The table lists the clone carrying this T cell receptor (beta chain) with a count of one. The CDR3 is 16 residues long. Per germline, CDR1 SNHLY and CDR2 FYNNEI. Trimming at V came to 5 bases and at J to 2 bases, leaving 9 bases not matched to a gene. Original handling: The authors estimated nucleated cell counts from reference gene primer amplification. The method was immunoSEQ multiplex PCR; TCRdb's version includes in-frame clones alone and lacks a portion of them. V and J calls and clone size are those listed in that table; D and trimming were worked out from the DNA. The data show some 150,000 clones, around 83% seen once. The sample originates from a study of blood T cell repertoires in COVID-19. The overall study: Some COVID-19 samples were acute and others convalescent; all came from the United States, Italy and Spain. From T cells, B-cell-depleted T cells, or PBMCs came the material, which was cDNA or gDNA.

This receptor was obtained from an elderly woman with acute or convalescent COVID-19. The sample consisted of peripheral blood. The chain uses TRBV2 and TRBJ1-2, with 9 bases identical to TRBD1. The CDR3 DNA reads TGTGCCAGCAGTCAAGGACAGGGGAGTCTCAACTATGGCTACACCTTC. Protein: CASSQGQGSLNYGYTF.